These 18 T cell receptor beta chains share one sample of origin, sequenced in a study of T cells in Graves' hyperthyroidism and ophthalmopathy (dated by TCRdb to between 2018 and 2020). The library was obtained by multiplex PCR. The data were produced on an Illumina HiSeq 2000. The TCR beta CDR3 regions were amplified from RNA transcripts. For the first round of RT-PCR on the TCR CDR3, the HTBI primer set was used together with the Qiagen OneStep RT-PCR kit. TCRdb reran the public reads through fastp at Q25 and MiXCR, keeping productive beta chains. Rows with a matching CDR3 protein are joined into one entry that keeps the most common DNA and genes. The sample data list about 640,000 distinct CDR3 sequences, and 20% to 25% of these were observed just once. The ten biggest clones cover approximately 30% of the sample. Sequencing used blood. All receptors come from a man between 25 and 39 years old with Graves' ophthalmopathy.

The chain has TRBV24-1 and TRBJ2-1, with D perhaps TRBD2 (6 bases). The CDR3 runs to 14 residues. Germline CDR1 KGHDR, CDR2 SFDVKD. V was cut by 1 base and J by 6 bases, with 9 bases left in between. The CDR3 coding sequence is TGTGCCACCAGTGATTTCACCGGGGGCAATGAGCAGTTCTTC. This encodes CATSDFTGGNEQFF.

The chain joins TRBV30 to TRBJ1-2, with a tentative D call TRBD1 (5 bases). Germline lookup yields CDR1 GTSNPN and CDR2 SVGIG (reference sequence). V lost 5 bases and J lost 8, with 12 bases in between. The length of the CDR3 is 11 residues. In DNA, the CDR3 is TGTGCCTGGGGGGGACCGGGCGGCTACACCTTC. This translates into CAWGGPGGYTF.

The J gene is TRBJ2-7, the V gene TRBV6-2 or TRBV6-3; 8 bases are a match to TRBD1. Per germline, CDR1 MNHEY and CDR2 SVGEGT. J gave up 5 bases and V 2 bases, and 5 bases lay outside the gene matches. This CDR3 is 14 amino acids long. CDR3 coding DNA: TGTGCCAGCAGTTACATGGAACAGGGGGACGAGCAGTACTTC. Translated, it gives CASSYMEQGDEQYF.

A note on this clonotype: A read error may account for a junction end that differs from germline. CDR3 amino acids: CTSTWTGAHNEQFF. Here the CDR3 DNA reads TGTACCAGCACCTGGACTGGCGCCCACAATGAGCAGTTCTTC. This chain connects TRBV12-3 or TRBV12-4 to TRBJ2-1, with D tentatively TRBD2 (5 bases). CDR3 length equals 14 residues.

This clonotype has just a few counts. This chain joins TRBV20-1 and TRBJ1-1, with TRBD1 as a possible D gene (6 bases). The CDR3 contains 14 residues. V was pared by 1 base and J by 8 bases, with 17 bases between. The germline V gene has CDR1 DFQATT and CDR2 SNEGSKA (reference sequence). The CDR3 is CSARGGGRAMEAFF. CDR3 in DNA: TGCAGTGCTAGAGGGGGGGGCAGAGCTATGGAAGCTTTCTTT.

This clonotype was recorded a few times. The rearrangement joins TRBV6-4 to TRBJ1-1; unclear D gene. This CDR3 is built from 13 residues. The V end was cut by 3 bases, the J end by 3 bases, with 8 bases between. Per the germline V gene, CDR1 is MRHNA and CDR2 is SNTAGT. Written as DNA, the CDR3 is TGTGCCAGCAGTGAGGGCGAGGACACTGAAGCTTTCTTT. Translating gives CASSEGEDTEAFF.

This chain links TRBV6-5 with TRBJ1-6; 7 bases fit TRBD1. With 0 bases clipped from V and 10 bases from J, the junction kept 6 bases outside the gene matches. The germline gives CDR1 MNHEY, CDR2 SVGAGI. The CDR3 extends over 15 amino acids. The CDR3 sequence: CASSYSAGGNSPLHF. DNA of the CDR3: TGTGCCAGCAGTTACTCAGCAGGGGGAAACTCACCCCTCCACTTT.

This clonotype has only a few counts. V gene TRBV3-1 combines with J gene TRBJ2-5; 11 nucleotides agree with TRBD2. In germline, CDR1 is LGHDT, CDR2 YNNKEL (reference sequence). The CDR3 covers 14 residues. V gave up 6 bases and J gave up 3 bases; unmatched junction bases: 3. The CDR3 region has the DNA TGTGCCAGCAGATCACTAGCGGGAGAAGAGACCCAGTACTTC. This gives the protein CASRSLAGEETQYF.

This clonotype has a handful of counts. The chain joins TRBV20-1 to TRBJ2-1; no definite D call. With 3 bases removed from V and 10 bases from J, the gap between germline ends came to 10 bases. Germline CDR1 is DFQATT and CDR2 is SNEGSKA (reference sequence). The CDR3 is 11 residues long. CDR3 in amino acids: CSASATYEQFF. CDR3 bases: TGCAGTGCTAGCGCGACGTACGAGCAGTTCTTC.

Regarding this clonotype: One junction end does not reproduce the germline sequence, and a read error may be involved. The J gene is TRBJ2-6, the V gene TRBV3-1; TRBD1 is a possible D gene (5 bases). This CDR3 comprises 15 residues. Germline CDR1 reads LGHDT; CDR2 reads YNNKEL (reference sequence). CDR3 loop: CASSDGETGASVLTF. CDR3 nucleotide sequence: TGTGCCAGCAGTGACGGAGAAACTGGGGCCAGCGTCCTGACTTTC. The whole variable domain, filled in from reference TRBV3-1 and TRBJ2-6, reads DTAVSQTPKYLVTQMGNDKSIKCEQNLGHDTMYWYKQDSKKFLKIMFSYNNKELIINETVPNRFSPKSPDKAHLNLHINSLELGDSAVYFCASSDGETGASVLTFGAGSRLTVL.

This clonotype came up a few times. The V gene is TRBV5-1, the J gene TRBJ2-5; tentative D call: TRBD2 (6 bases). Germline assignment: CDR1 SGHRS and CDR2 YFSETQ. V was cut by 1 base and J by 3 bases, with 19 bases left in between. The CDR3 is made up of 17 amino acids. In nucleotides, the CDR3 is TGCGCCAGCAGCTTGTCCCCCGGGACCGCGGGAAAAGAGACCCAGTACTTC. Amino acid sequence: CASSLSPGTAGKETQYF.

CDR3 coding DNA: TGTGCCAGCAGCATCCAAGAGGGGGGCTCTGGAAACACCATATATTTT. Translating it yields CASSIQEGGSGNTIYF. The chain joins TRBV9 to TRBJ1-3, with D perhaps matching TRBD1 (6 bases). CDR1 SGDLS and CDR2 YYNGEE come from the germline V gene. V was shortened by 4 bases and J by 0 bases, with 14 bases between the two germline ends. There are 16 residues in the CDR3.

The V call is TRBV29-1, the J call TRBJ2-3; maybe TRBD2 (6 bases). The V end lost 6 bases, the J end lost 2 bases, and 18 bases lay between the germline ends. The CDR3 loop spans 15 amino acids. Germline V gene sequence: CDR1 SQVTM, CDR2 ANQGSEA. The CDR3 region is CSVLLAELNTDTQYF. CDR3 nucleotides: TGCAGCGTGCTCTTAGCGGAGTTGAACACAGATACGCAGTATTTT.

In its sample, this clonotype was seen many times. The rearrangement joins TRBV7-2 to TRBJ1-1; maybe TRBD1 (5 bases). The CDR3 contains 13 residues. Between the trimmed V and J ends, which lost 5 bases and 10 bases, there was a span of 17 bases. Per the germline V gene, CDR1 is SGHTA and CDR2 is FQGNSA. CDR3 DNA sequence: TGTGCCAGCAGCCAAGGGGCGGGGAGAGGAGCTTTCTTT. Translating gives CASSQGAGRGAFF.

The chain recombines TRBV5-8 with TRBJ1-1; D not resolved. Trimming took off 1 base at V and 10 bases at J, with 14 bases between the two ends. Germline V gene lookup returns CDR1 SGHTS and CDR2 YDEGEE. CDR3 length: 13 amino acids. CDR3 sequence (DNA): TGTGCCAGCAGCTTGACGGGCCCCGAGGGAGCTTTCTTT. This codes for CASSLTGPEGAFF.

DNA of the CDR3: TGTGCCAGCAGCTTAGCGCGATCTCAGGGGACCCAGTACTTC. Amino acid sequence: CASSLARSQGTQYF. This chain links TRBV7-2 with TRBJ2-5; TRBD1 is a possible D gene (5 bases). The CDR3 is made up of 14 amino acids. V gave up 0 bases and J gave up 7 bases, with 12 bases separating them. Germline V CDR1 and CDR2: SGHTA, FQGNSA.

This clonotype has a handful of counts. This chain uses TRBV14 with TRBJ1-1; D unresolved. Germline V gene lookup returns CDR1 SGHDN and CDR2 FVKESK. The length of the CDR3 is 15 residues. V was shortened by 1 base and J by 0 bases, with 9 bases between the two germline ends. CDR3 amino acids: CASSQVMEVNTEAFF. CDR3 sequence (DNA): TGTGCCAGCAGCCAAGTAATGGAAGTGAACACTGAAGCTTTCTTT.

The gene calls are TRBV28 and TRBJ2-1; TRBD1 matches 7 bases. Losses at the gene ends were 5 bases for V and 5 bases for J; bases not matched to a gene: 9. Germline values: CDR1 MDHEN, CDR2 SYDVKM. The CDR3 spans 15 residues. As DNA, the CDR3 is TGTGCCAGCAGTACCGGGTCCACAGGGGACAATGAGCAGTTCTTC. Its translation: CASSTGSTGDNEQFF.